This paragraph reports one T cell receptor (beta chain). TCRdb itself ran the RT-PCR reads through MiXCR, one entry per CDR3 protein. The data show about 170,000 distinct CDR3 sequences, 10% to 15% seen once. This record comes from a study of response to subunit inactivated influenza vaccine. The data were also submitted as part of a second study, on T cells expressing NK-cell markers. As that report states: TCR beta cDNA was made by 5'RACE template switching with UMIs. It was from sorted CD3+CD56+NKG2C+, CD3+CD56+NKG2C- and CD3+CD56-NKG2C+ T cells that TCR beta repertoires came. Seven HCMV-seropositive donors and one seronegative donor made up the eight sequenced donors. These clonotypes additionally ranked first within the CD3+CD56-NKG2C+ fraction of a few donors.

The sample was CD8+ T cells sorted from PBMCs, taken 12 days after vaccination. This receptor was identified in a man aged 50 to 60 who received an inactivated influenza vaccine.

CDR3 residues: CASSPTGRSDEAFF. DNA for the CDR3: TGTGCCAGCTCACCGACAGGGCGGAGTGATGAAGCTTTCTTT. V usage is TRBV18 and J usage is TRBJ1-1; 7 nucleotides match TRBD1. CDR1 and CDR2 (germline): KGHSH, LQKENI. V shed 3 bases, J shed 7 bases, and the junction held 8 bases outside the gene matches. This CDR3 contains 14 residues.